The subject of this entry is one TCR beta chain. Its antigen is not known. This record belongs to a study of blood T cells in healthy people across ages. Whole-study results and caveats: Higher diversity, along with more naive CD4+ cells, distinguished long-lived donors from aged donors.

The CDR3 totals 15 residues. Trimming removed 8 bases from V and 0 bases from J, with 16 bases in between. CDR1 MNHEY and CDR2 SVGEGT come from the germline V gene. For the second PCR, which ran for 7 to 11 cycles, a sample-barcoded 5' primer and a J-beta primer mix were used. Each cDNA molecule carried a tag from a template-switch adaptor that contained 12 random nucleotides. Per sample, CDR3-containing paired-end reads numbered at least 2.5 million. One entry per CDR3 protein results from TCRdb running MiXCR on the 5' RACE reads. The table includes hundreds of thousands of distinct CDR3 sequences, roughly 50% detected once.

V usage is TRBV6-2 or TRBV6-3 and J usage is TRBJ1-1; D is possibly TRBD1 (6 bases). Sequencing used blood. This TCR derives from a middle-aged man in good health. The CDR3: CASQVGGQMNTEAFF. The CDR3 coding sequence is TGTGCCAGCCAAGTGGGGGGCCAAATGAACACTGAAGCTTTCTTT.